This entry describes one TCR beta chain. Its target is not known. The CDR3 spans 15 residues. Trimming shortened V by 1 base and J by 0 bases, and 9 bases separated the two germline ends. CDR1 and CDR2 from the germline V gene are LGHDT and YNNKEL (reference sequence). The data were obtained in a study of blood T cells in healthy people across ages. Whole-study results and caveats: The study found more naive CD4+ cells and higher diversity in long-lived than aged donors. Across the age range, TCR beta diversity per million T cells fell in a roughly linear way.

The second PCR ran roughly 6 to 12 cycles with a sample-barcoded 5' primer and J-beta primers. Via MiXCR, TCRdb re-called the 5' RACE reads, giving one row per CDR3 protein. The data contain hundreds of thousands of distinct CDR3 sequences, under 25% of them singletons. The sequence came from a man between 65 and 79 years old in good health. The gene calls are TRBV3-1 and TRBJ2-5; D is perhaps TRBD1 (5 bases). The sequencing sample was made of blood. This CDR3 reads CASSQVRVYQETQYF. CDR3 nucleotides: TGTGCCAGCAGCCAAGTCAGGGTGTACCAAGAGACCCAGTACTTC.